This TCR beta chain was captured in a study of T-cell memory formation after mild COVID-19. As regards this clonotype: Its cognate antigen is unknown.

General study findings and limits: SARS-CoV-2 specificity was not confirmed for second-wave clones peaking on day 37. The study found balanced CD4/CD8 in clones contracting day 15 to 85 and a CD4+ lean in later expanders. Contracting clones localized mainly to CM and EM when CD4+ and mainly to EMRA when CD8+.

The CDR3 has 13 residues. V shed 7 bases and J shed 5 bases, with 11 bases lying between them. It was 5'RACE with constant-segment primers that produced the TCR alpha and TCR beta cDNA libraries, which carried sample barcodes and UMIs. TCRdb reprocessed the 5' RACE reads with MiXCR, giving one entry per CDR3 protein. Counted here are hundreds of thousands of distinct CDR3 sequences, approximately 25% occurring once; the ten biggest clones make up around 9%. The chain joins TRBV12-3 or TRBV12-4 to TRBJ1-4; no firm D call. The sequence was collected from an adult woman who had mild COVID-19 (a few samples of this study predate the infection). Cell type and time point are not known. The sequencing sample was made of PBMCs or a T cell subset sorted from them (not recorded which). The CDR3 reads CASNLDGNEKLFF. The CDR3 bases are TGTGCCAGCAATTTGGACGGCAATGAAAAACTGTTTTTT.